The 15 T cell receptor beta chains reported below all come from one sample, sequenced in a study of lymphopenia after photon versus proton radiotherapy (dated by TCRdb to between 2018 and 2021). Library preparation was by the immunoSEQ multiplex PCR assay. In TCRdb, the immuneACCESS table is reduced to in-frame sequences with V and J assigned. These tables do not hold every clone; where another copy was compared, an unresolved V gene accounts for under half, and the others remain unexplained. The sample table shows tens of thousands of clones, and around 90% are seen once. Jointly, the top ten make up roughly 13% of the sample. The specimen comprised peripheral blood, sampled from a patient treated with proton-based radiotherapy. These receptor sequences come from an elderly man with esophageal cancer.

The chain has TRBV5-1 and TRBJ2-7; 7 bases fit TRBD1. Germline V gives CDR1 SGHRS, CDR2 YFSETQ. J lost 4 bases, V lost 0 bases, and 4 bases had no gene match. The CDR3 consists of 14 residues. In DNA form, the CDR3 reads TGCGCCAGCAGCTTGGAGGGGGCGTCTTACGAGCAGTACTTC. Amino acid sequence: CASSLEGASYEQYF.

This sequence joins TRBV7-9 and TRBJ1-1; tentative D call: TRBD1 (6 bases). V was pared by 7 bases and J by 8 bases, with 17 bases between. CDR3 size: 13 residues. The germline V gene encodes CDR1 SEHNR and CDR2 FQNEAQ (reference sequence). The CDR3 spells CASIRYLQGEAFF. As DNA, the CDR3 is TGTGCCAGCATCCGATATCTGCAGGGGGAAGCTTTCTTT.

CDR3 nucleotide sequence: TGTGCCAGCAGTAATTCCGGGACAGGGACTTTTGGCTACACCTTC. It translates to CASSNSGTGTFGYTF. The V call is TRBV6-1, the J call TRBJ1-2; 9 bases fit TRBD1. The length of the CDR3 is 15 residues. Losses at the gene ends were 5 bases for V and 7 bases for J; bases not matched to a gene: 11. From germline, CDR1 is MNHNS and CDR2 SASEGT.

The chain employs TRBV27 and TRBJ2-7; tentative D call: TRBD1 (5 bases). Trimming removed 3 bases at V and 2 bases at J, with 11 bases between. The CDR3 consists of 14 residues. Germline values: CDR1 MNHEY, CDR2 SMNVEV (reference sequence). CDR3 in DNA: TGTGCCAGCAGTTTCTCCAGGGCGACCTACGAGCAGTACTTC. Translation gives CASSFSRATYEQYF.

The CDR3 protein is CASSREVDNEQFF. In nucleotides, the CDR3 is TGCGCCAGCAGTCGGGAGGTCGACAATGAGCAGTTCTTC. This sequence joins TRBV5-1 and TRBJ2-1, with 7 bases that match TRBD2. Trimming cost V 5 bases and J 5 bases; bases outside gene matches: 4. From germline, CDR1 is SGHRS and CDR2 YFSETQ. The CDR3 is 13 residues long.

The chain joins TRBV5-6 to TRBJ2-2; 9 bases line up with TRBD2. Germline trimming cut 4 bases from V and 6 bases from J; bases unmatched to any gene: 7. Germline V lookup: CDR1 SGHDT, CDR2 YYEEEE. The CDR3 runs to 15 residues. CDR3 sequence: CASSPRVAGAGELFF. CDR3 DNA sequence: TGTGCCAGCAGCCCGAGGGTAGCGGGGGCCGGGGAGCTGTTTTTT.

The chain carries TRBV7-9 and TRBJ2-2, with a tentative D call TRBD2 (6 bases). V gave up 3 bases and J gave up 7 bases, with 15 bases separating them. The V gene's germline CDR1 is SEHNR and CDR2 FQNEAQ (reference sequence). This CDR3 comprises 15 residues. CDR3 sequence reads: CASSFYALAGGELFF. The CDR3 nucleotides are TGTGCCAGCAGCTTCTACGCACTAGCAGGCGGGGAGCTGTTTTTT.

J is TRBJ2-7 and V is TRBV21-1; no DNA check was done on the table's D call, TRBD1. TRBV21-1 is an annotated pseudogene. This CDR3 has 12 residues. In nucleotides, the CDR3 is TGTGCCAGCCGGGACAGCAGCTACGAGCAGTACTTC. It translates to CASRDSSYEQYF.

The V gene is TRBV4-1, the J gene TRBJ2-7, with 7 bases fitting TRBD1. In germline, CDR1 is MGHRA, CDR2 YSYEKL. This CDR3 region has 15 residues. V lost 5 bases and J lost 5; bases outside the gene matches: 12. CDR3 sequence: CASSVPYRGVHEQYF. CDR3 bases: TGCGCCAGCAGCGTACCATACAGGGGCGTTCACGAGCAGTACTTC.

The J gene is TRBJ1-1, the V gene TRBV7-2; D perhaps matches TRBD1 (6 bases). The length of the CDR3 is 14 residues. Per germline, CDR1 SGHTA and CDR2 FQGNSA. V shed 5 bases and J shed 5 bases, with 15 bases lying between them. CDR3 sequence: CASSGGALRTEAFF. The CDR3 DNA reads as TGTGCCAGCAGCGGGGGGGCGCTGCGTACTGAAGCTTTCTTT.

The gene calls are TRBV27 and TRBJ1-2; a weak D match, TRBD1 (6 bases). The V end was cut by 0 bases, the J end by 0 bases, with 11 bases between. Germline CDR1 reads MNHEY; CDR2 reads SMNVEV (reference sequence). The CDR3 sequence is 16 residues long. As DNA, the CDR3 is TGTGCCAGCAGTTTATCTTGGACAGCAGCTAACTATGGCTACACCTTC. Encoded protein: CASSLSWTAANYGYTF.

This sequence joins TRBV18 and TRBJ1-4; 7 bases line up with TRBD1. The CDR3 covers 14 residues. Trimming cost V 5 bases and J 7 bases; bases outside gene matches: 7. In germline, CDR1 is KGHSH, CDR2 LQKENI. DNA of the CDR3: TGTGCCAGCTCATCAAACAGGGGTGGTGAAAAACTGTTTTTT. Its translation: CASSSNRGGEKLFF.

V is TRBV19 and J is TRBJ1-1, with D unclear. The length of the CDR3 is 13 residues. The germline V gene has CDR1 LNHDA and CDR2 SQIVND (reference sequence). V gave up 2 bases and J gave up 1 base, with 5 bases separating them. For the CDR3, the DNA is TGTGCCAGTAGTATATGGGAGAACACTGAAGCTTTCTTT. Its translation: CASSIWENTEAFF.

The J gene is TRBJ2-2, the V gene TRBV6-1, with D possibly being TRBD1 or TRBD2 (5 bases each). CDR3 length: 13 amino acids. Trimming removed 4 bases from V and 6 bases from J, with 9 bases in between. CDR1 MNHNS and CDR2 SASEGT come from the germline V gene. CDR3 protein: CASSAGPSGELFF. Here the CDR3 DNA reads TGTGCCAGCAGTGCGGGGCCGTCCGGGGAGCTGTTTTTT.

The V call is TRBV7-3, the J call TRBJ2-1; D is possibly TRBD1 or TRBD2 (5 bases each). The ends were cut back, 3 bases at V and 6 bases at J, with 12 bases in the middle. The CDR3 loop spans 14 amino acids. CDR1 and CDR2 (germline): SGHTA, FQGTGA. The CDR3 here is CASSFGRDGNEQFF. DNA for the CDR3: TGTGCCAGCAGCTTCGGCCGGGACGGCAATGAGCAGTTCTTC.